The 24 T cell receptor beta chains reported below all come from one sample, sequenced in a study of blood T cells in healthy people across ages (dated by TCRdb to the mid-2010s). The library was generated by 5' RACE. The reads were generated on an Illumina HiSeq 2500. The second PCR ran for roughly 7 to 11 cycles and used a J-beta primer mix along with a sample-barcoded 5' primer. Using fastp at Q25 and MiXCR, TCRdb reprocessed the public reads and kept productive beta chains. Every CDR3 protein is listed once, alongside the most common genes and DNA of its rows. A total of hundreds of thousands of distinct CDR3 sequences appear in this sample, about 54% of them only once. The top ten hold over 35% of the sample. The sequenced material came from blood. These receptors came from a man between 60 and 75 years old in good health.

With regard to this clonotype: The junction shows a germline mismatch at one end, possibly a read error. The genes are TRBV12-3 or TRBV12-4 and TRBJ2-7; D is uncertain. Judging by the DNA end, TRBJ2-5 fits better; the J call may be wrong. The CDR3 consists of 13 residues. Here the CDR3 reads CASSSGSGETQYF. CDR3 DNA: TGCGCCAGCAGTTCCGGGTCGGGAGAGACCCAGTACTTC.

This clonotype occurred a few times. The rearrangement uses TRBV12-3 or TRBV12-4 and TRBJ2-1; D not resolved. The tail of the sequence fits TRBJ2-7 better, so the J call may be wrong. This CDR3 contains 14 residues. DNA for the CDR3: TGTGCCAGCAGTTTCATCAGCTCCTACAATGAGCAGTACTTC. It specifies CASSFISSYNEQYF.

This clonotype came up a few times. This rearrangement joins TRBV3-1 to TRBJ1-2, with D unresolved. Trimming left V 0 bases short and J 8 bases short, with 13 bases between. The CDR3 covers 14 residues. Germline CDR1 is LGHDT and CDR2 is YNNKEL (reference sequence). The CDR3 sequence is CASSQDLLGAGYTF. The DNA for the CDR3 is TGTGCCAGCAGCCAAGATCTACTCGGAGCGGGCTACACCTTC. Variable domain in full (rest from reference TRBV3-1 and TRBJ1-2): DTAVSQTPKYLVTQMGNDKSIKCEQNLGHDTMYWYKQDSKKFLKIMFSYNNKELIINETVPNRFSPKSPDKAHLNLHINSLELGDSAVYFCASSQDLLGAGYTFGSGTRLTVV.

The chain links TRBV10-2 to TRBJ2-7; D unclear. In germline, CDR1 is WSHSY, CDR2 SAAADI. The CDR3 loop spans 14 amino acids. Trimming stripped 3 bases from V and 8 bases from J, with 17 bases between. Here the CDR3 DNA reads TGCGCCAGCAGTGATTTCAGGAATGAATGGAAGCAGTACTTC. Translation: CASSDFRNEWKQYF.

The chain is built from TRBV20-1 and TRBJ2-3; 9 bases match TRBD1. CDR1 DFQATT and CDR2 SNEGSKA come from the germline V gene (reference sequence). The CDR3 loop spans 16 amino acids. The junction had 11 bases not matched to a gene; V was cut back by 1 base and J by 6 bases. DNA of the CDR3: TGCAGTGCTAGAGGGGGGGACAGGGAAGTAACGGATACGCAGTATTTT. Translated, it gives CSARGGDREVTDTQYF.

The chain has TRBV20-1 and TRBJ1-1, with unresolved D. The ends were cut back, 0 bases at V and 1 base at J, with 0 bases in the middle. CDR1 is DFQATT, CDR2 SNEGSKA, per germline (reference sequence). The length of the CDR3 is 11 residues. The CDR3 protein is CSARENTEAFF. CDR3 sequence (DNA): TGCAGTGCTAGAGAGAACACTGAAGCTTTCTTT.

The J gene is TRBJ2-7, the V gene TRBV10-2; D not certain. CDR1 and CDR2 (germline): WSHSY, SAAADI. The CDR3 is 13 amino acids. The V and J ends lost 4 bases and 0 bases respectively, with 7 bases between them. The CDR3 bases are TGCGCCAGCAGTGGCAGCAACTCCTACGAGCAGTACTTC. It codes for CASSGSNSYEQYF.

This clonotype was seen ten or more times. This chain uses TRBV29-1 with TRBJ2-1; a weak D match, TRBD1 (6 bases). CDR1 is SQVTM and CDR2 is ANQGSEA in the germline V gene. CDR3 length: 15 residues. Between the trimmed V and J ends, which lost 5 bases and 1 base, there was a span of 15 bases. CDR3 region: CSVTQGIISYNEQFF. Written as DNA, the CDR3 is TGCAGCGTTACTCAGGGGATTATTTCCTACAATGAGCAGTTCTTC.

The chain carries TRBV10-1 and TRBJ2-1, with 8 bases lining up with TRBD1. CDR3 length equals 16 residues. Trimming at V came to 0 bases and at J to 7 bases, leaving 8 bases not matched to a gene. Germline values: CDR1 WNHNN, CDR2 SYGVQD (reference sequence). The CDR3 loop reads CASSESRTGRLNEQFF. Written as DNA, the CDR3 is TGCGCCAGCAGTGAGTCTCGGACAGGGCGGTTGAATGAGCAGTTCTTC.

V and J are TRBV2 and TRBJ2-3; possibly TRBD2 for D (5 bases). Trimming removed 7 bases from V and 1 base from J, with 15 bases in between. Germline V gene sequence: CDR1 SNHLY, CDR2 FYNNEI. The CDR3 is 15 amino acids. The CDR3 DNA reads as TGTGCCAGCACTGGACTCCGACCGGGCACAGATACGCAGTATTTT. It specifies CASTGLRPGTDTQYF. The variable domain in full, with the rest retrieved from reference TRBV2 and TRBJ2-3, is EPEVTQTPSHQVTQMGQEVILRCVPISNHLYFYWYRQILGQKVEFLVSFYNNEISEKSEIFDDQFSVERPDGSNFTLKIRSTKLEDSAMYFCASTGLRPGTDTQYFGPGTRLTVL.

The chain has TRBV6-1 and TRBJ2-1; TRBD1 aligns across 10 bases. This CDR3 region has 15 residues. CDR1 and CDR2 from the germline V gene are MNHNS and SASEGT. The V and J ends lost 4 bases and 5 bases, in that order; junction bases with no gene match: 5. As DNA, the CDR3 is TGTGCCAGCAGTGTGGACAGGGGGACTCACAATGAGCAGTTCTTC. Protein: CASSVDRGTHNEQFF.

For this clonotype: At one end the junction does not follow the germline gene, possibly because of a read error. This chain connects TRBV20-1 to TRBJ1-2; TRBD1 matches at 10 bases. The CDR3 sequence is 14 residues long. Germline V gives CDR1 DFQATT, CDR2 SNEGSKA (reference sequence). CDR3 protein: CSAIGTGDSYGYSF. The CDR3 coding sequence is TGCAGTGCTATCGGGACAGGGGACAGCTATGGCTACTCCTTC.

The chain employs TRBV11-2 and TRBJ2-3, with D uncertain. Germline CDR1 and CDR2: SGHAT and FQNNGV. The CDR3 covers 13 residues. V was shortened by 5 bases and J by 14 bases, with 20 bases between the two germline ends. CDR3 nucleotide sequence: TGTGCCAGCAGCAGCCATCCGCTCAGAGCCCGGTATTTT. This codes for CASSSHPLRARYF.

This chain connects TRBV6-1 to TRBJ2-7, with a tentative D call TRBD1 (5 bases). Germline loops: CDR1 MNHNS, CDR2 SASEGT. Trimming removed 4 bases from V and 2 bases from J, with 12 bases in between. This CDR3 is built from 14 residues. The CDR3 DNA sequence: TGTGCCAGCAGTGCACTTCAGGGCCCCTACGAGCAGTACTTC. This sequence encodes CASSALQGPYEQYF.

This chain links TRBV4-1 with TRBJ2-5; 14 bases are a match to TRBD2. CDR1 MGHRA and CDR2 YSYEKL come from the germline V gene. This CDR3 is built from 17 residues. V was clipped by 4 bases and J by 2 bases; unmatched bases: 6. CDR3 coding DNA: TGCGCCAGCAGCCCTGGACTAGCGGGGGGCATACAAGAGACCCAGTACTTC. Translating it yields CASSPGLAGGIQETQYF.

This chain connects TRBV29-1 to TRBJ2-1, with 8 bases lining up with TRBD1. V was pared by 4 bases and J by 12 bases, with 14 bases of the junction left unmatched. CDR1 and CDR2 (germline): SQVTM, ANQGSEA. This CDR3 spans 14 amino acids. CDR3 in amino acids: CSVGRDRWGYGQFF. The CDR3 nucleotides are TGCAGCGTTGGCCGGGACAGGTGGGGTTATGGGCAGTTCTTC.

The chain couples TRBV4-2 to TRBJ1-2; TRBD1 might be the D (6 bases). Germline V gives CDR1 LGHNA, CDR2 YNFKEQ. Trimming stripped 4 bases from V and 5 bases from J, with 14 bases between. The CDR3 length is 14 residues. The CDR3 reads CASSPAGERYGYTF. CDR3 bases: TGTGCCAGCAGCCCTGCAGGGGAGAGGTATGGCTACACCTTC.

The CDR3 here is CASSIGQRNSPLHF. DNA for the CDR3: TGTGCCAGTAGTATTGGGCAGAGAAATTCACCCCTCCACTTT. This chain connects TRBV19 to TRBJ1-6; the D is unclear. Germline-derived CDR1 and CDR2 are LNHDA and SQIVND (reference sequence). V was pared by 3 bases and J by 7 bases, with 10 bases between. The CDR3 sequence is 14 residues long.

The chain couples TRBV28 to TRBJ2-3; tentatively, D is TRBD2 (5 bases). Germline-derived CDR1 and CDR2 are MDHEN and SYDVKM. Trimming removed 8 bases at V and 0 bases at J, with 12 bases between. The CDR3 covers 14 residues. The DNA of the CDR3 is TGTGCCAGCGGTCGAGGGTCTAGCACAGATACGCAGTATTTT. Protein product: CASGRGSSTDTQYF.

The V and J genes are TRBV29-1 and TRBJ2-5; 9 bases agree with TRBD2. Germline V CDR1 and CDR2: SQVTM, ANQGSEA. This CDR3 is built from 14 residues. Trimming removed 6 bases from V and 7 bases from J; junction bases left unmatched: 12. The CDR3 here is CSVTSGPGLGTQYF. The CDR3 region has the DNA TGCAGCGTAACTAGCGGGCCAGGTTTGGGGACCCAGTACTTC.

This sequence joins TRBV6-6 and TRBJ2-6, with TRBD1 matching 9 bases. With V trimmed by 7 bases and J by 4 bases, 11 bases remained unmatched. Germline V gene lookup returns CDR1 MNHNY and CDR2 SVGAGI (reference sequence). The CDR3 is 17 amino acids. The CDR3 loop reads CASTVTGGASGANVLTF. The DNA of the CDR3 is TGTGCCAGCACAGTTACAGGGGGCGCTTCCGGGGCCAACGTCCTGACTTTC.

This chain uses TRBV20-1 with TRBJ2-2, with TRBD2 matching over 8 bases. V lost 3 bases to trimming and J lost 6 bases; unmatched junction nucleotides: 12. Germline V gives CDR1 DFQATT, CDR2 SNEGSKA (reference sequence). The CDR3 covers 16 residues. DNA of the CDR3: TGCAGTGCTAGCGGGGGGGTCTCGCTTTTGTCCGGGGAGCTGTTTTTT. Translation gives CSASGGVSLLSGELFF.

DNA of the CDR3: TGTGCCACCAGCAAAGTGAGGGGACGCGGCAATGAGCAGTACTTC. This encodes CATSKVRGRGNEQYF. The rearrangement joins TRBV15 to TRBJ2-7; D tentatively fits TRBD1 or TRBD2 (5 bases each). The CDR3 totals 15 residues. The V end was cut by 4 bases, the J end by 7 bases, with 20 bases between. CDR1 and CDR2 (germline): LNHNV, YYDKDF (reference sequence).

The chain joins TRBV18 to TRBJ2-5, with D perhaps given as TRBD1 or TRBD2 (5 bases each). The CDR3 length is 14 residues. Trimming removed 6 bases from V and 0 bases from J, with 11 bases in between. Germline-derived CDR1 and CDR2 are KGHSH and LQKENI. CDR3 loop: CASSPGPDQETQYF. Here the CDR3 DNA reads TGTGCCAGCTCTCCGGGACCCGACCAAGAGACCCAGTACTTC.